Given below is one TCR beta chain in context. Its antigen is not known. The length of the CDR3 is 14 residues. CDR1 SGHTA and CDR2 FQGTGA come from the germline V gene. V was trimmed by 4 bases and J by 7 bases, leaving 13 bases between them. The sample belongs to a study of shared clonotypes between healthy human individuals. The study ran the assay at deep level. The protocol was immunoSEQ multiplex PCR, while the TCRdb copy is restricted to in-frame clones and leaves out a portion. The table lists millions of clones, approximately 93% of them singletons. Each donor was a Caucasian adult residing in Nashville, Tennessee. Study-wide findings and caveats: Among donors, sharing of clonotypes was expected to be affected by sequencing depth. Sharing across four donors was highest in naive CD4 (around 5%) and lowest in memory CD8 (approximately 0.4%).

The origin of this receptor is a young man in good health. Some clones in this sample may be carry-over from other donors' samples. The chain has TRBV7-3 and TRBJ2-2; D remains ambiguous. The sequenced material came from naive CD4+ T cells from PBMCs. Subset described: CD45RA+ positively selected. The CDR3 DNA reads as TGTGCCAGCAGCTCCCAATCTCTGAGCGGGGAGCTGTTTTTT. Translated, it gives CASSSQSLSGELFF. Variable domain in full (rest from reference TRBV7-3 and TRBJ2-2): GAGVSQTPSNKVTEKGKYVELRCDPISGHTALYWYRQSLGQGPEFLIYFQGTGAADDSGLPNDRFFAVRPEGSVSTLKIQRTERGDSAVYLCASSSQSLSGELFFGEGSRLTVL.